One and the same sample provided the 21 T cell receptor beta chains below, sequenced in a study of CD8+ T cells in alopecia areata. Investigators isolated RNA and reverse transcribed it into cDNA to act as the sequencing template. Sequenced by immunoSEQ multiplex PCR; TCRdb stores in-frame clones only, minus some. The profile shows about 110,000 clones, roughly three fifths of them singletons. The treatment was: oral pan-JAK inhibitor, 5-10 mg twice daily. The input for sequencing was CD8+ T cells sorted from blood, taken at week 24, from a patient treated with tofacitinib. The receptors were gathered from a human donor with alopecia areata.

This clone showed up just a few times. This sequence joins TRBV13 and TRBJ2-3; perhaps TRBD2 as D (5 bases). V gave up 2 bases and J gave up 1 base, with 10 bases separating them. This CDR3 region has 15 residues. Germline CDR1 is PRHDT and CDR2 is FYEKMQ (reference sequence). CDR3 sequence reads: CASSLRLAGTDTQYF. The CDR3 DNA follows: TGTGCCAGCAGCTTAAGGCTAGCTGGCACAGATACGCAGTATTTT.

This sequence joins TRBV4-1 and TRBJ2-3, with D uncertain. The V end lost 0 bases, the J end lost 3 bases, and 13 bases lay between the germline ends. CDR1 MGHRA and CDR2 YSYEKL come from the germline V gene. The CDR3 is made up of 16 amino acids. The CDR3 DNA reads TGCGCCAGCAGCCAAGATATAGGAATATGGACAGATACGCAGTATTTT. Encoded protein: CASSQDIGIWTDTQYF.

The rearrangement links TRBV6-5 to TRBJ1-3, with TRBD1 as a possible D gene (5 bases). V was shortened by 2 bases and J by 8 bases, with 10 bases between the two germline ends. This CDR3 comprises 13 residues. Germline lookup yields CDR1 MNHEY and CDR2 SVGAGI. The CDR3 coding sequence is TGTGCCAGCAGTTACGCCGAAGGGGACACCATATATTTT. Amino acids: CASSYAEGDTIYF.

V usage is TRBV5-1 and J usage is TRBJ1-4; 12 nucleotides match TRBD1. Germline values: CDR1 SGHRS, CDR2 YFSETQ. The CDR3 consists of 19 residues. V lost 1 base and J lost 0; bases outside the gene matches: 7. The CDR3 sequence: CASSLSGTGGPATNEKLFF. CDR3 coding DNA: TGCGCCAGCAGCTTGTCCGGGACAGGGGGCCCTGCAACTAATGAAAAACTGTTTTTT.

The V and J genes are TRBV13 and TRBJ2-1; 8 positions match TRBD2. Germline assignment: CDR1 PRHDT and CDR2 FYEKMQ (reference sequence). V shed 0 bases, J shed 3 bases, and the junction held 4 bases outside the gene matches. This CDR3 has 16 amino acids. The CDR3 here is CASSLGAGGHYNEQFF. The CDR3 DNA reads TGTGCCAGCAGCTTAGGGGCGGGGGGCCACTACAATGAGCAGTTCTTC.

This clone was recorded once. V is TRBV2 and J is TRBJ2-6; 7 bases are shared with TRBD1. Germline CDR1 reads SNHLY; CDR2 reads FYNNEI. This CDR3 region has 16 residues. The trim removed 8 bases at V and 0 bases at J, leaving 7 bases unmatched. The CDR3, as DNA: TGTGCCAGCTGCGGACAGGACTTCTCTGGGGCCAACGTCCTGACTTTC. This translates into CASCGQDFSGANVLTF.

CDR3: CASRSRGDEQFF. Written as DNA, the CDR3 is TGTGCCAGCAGGTCCAGGGGAGATGAGCAGTTCTTC. The chain links TRBV7-9 to TRBJ2-1, with a possible D match to TRBD1 (6 bases). The CDR3 length is 12 residues. Trimming took 6 bases from V and 8 from J, leaving 11 bases between them. Germline V gene lookup returns CDR1 SEHNR and CDR2 FQNEAQ (reference sequence).

The sample holds a few counts of this clone. J is TRBJ1-2 and V is TRBV5-6; D is unresolved. The CDR3 spans 14 residues. In germline, CDR1 is SGHDT, CDR2 YYEEEE. Trimming cost V 0 bases and J 6 bases, with 12 bases left between them. CDR3 DNA sequence: TGTGCCAGCAGCTTGGTTGAGGATCTGGATGGCTACACCTTC. Translated, it gives CASSLVEDLDGYTF.

This clone was counted only a few times. The gene calls are TRBV9 and TRBJ1-3, with D unresolved. Trimming stripped 0 bases from V and 4 bases from J, with 8 bases between. CDR1 is SGDLS and CDR2 is YYNGEE in the germline V gene. The CDR3 has 14 amino acids. This CDR3 reads CASSVGSEGNTIYF. The CDR3 coding sequence is TGTGCCAGCAGCGTAGGTTCTGAAGGAAACACCATATATTTT.

The chain joins TRBV5-6 to TRBJ2-7; 8 bases match TRBD1. Per the germline V gene, CDR1 is SGHDT and CDR2 is YYEEEE. The CDR3 spans 14 residues. V lost 4 bases, J lost 6 bases, and 9 bases stayed unmatched. The CDR3 spells CASSPGQGGGEQYF. CDR3 DNA: TGTGCCAGCAGCCCCGGACAGGGTGGAGGCGAGCAGTACTTC.

The chain employs TRBV30 and TRBJ1-6; D is possibly TRBD1 (6 bases). Trimming took 4 bases from V and 9 from J, leaving 13 bases between them. Germline CDR1 is GTSNPN and CDR2 is SVGIG (reference sequence). The CDR3 has 13 residues. The CDR3 is CAWTPGERSPLHF. The CDR3, as DNA: TGTGCCTGGACGCCAGGGGAACGTTCACCCCTCCACTTT.

The chain employs TRBV11-1 and TRBJ2-7; tentative D call: TRBD1 (6 bases). CDR1 SGHAT and CDR2 FQDESV come from the germline V gene (reference sequence). CDR3 length: 14 amino acids. Trimming removed 8 bases at V and 0 bases at J, with 14 bases between. The CDR3 loop is CASGAGTTSYEQYF. In DNA form, the CDR3 reads TGTGCCAGCGGGGCCGGGACAACCTCCTACGAGCAGTACTTC.

The chain is built from TRBV13 and TRBJ2-5; D uncertain. The CDR3 contains 15 residues. V was pared by 5 bases and J by 0 bases, with 13 bases between. CDR1 PRHDT and CDR2 FYEKMQ come from the germline V gene (reference sequence). Here the CDR3 reads CASSTRRPNQETQYF. The CDR3 DNA follows: TGTGCCAGCAGCACACGGCGACCCAACCAAGAGACCCAGTACTTC.

The genes are TRBV7-9 and TRBJ2-7, with a weak D call TRBD1 (5 bases). The germline V gene encodes CDR1 SEHNR and CDR2 FQNEAQ (reference sequence). The ends were cut back, 2 bases at V and 4 bases at J, with 12 bases in the middle. The CDR3 has 14 residues. The CDR3: CASSLFQGAYEQYF. The CDR3 region has the DNA TGTGCCAGCAGCTTATTTCAGGGCGCGTACGAGCAGTACTTC.

The V gene is TRBV7-4, the J gene TRBJ2-6; TRBD1 might be the D (5 bases). Trimming cost V 3 bases and J 1 base, with 13 bases left between them. Per germline, CDR1 SGHVT and CDR2 SQSDAQ. The CDR3 has 17 residues. DNA of the CDR3: TGTGCCAGCAGCTTCAAGCCCCCAGGGTCTGGGGCCAACGTCCTGACTTTC. Encoded protein: CASSFKPPGSGANVLTF. Full variable domain (remainder filled in from reference TRBV7-4 and TRBJ2-6): GAGVSQSPRYKVAKRGRDVALRCDSISGHVTLYWYRQTLGQGSEVLTYSQSDAQRDKSGRPSGRFSAERPERSVSTLKIQRTEQGDSAVYLCASSFKPPGSGANVLTFGAGSRLTVL.

This clone has only a few counts. The chain is built from TRBV6-1 and TRBJ2-7; maybe TRBD2 (7 bases). The V gene's germline CDR1 is MNHNS and CDR2 SASEGT. This CDR3 is 15 amino acids long. The V and J ends lost 6 bases and 4 bases respectively, with 19 bases between them. Here the CDR3 reads CASSVGGGTPYEQYF. DNA for the CDR3: TGTGCCAGCAGCGTAGGGGGGGGGACCCCTTACGAGCAGTACTTC.

This clone has only a few counts. The V gene is TRBV29-1, the J gene TRBJ2-7; 7 positions match TRBD2. The CDR3 is 14 amino acids. CDR1 SQVTM and CDR2 ANQGSEA come from the germline V gene. Trimming cost V 1 base and J 5 bases; bases outside gene matches: 8. Here the CDR3 reads CSVEVGGYGHEQYF. The DNA of the CDR3 is TGCAGCGTTGAAGTGGGAGGGTATGGGCACGAGCAGTACTTC.

The chain has TRBV6-5 and TRBJ2-3; 7 nucleotides match TRBD2. Germline CDR1 MNHEY, CDR2 SVGAGI. This CDR3 is 14 amino acids long. V shed 2 bases, J shed 6 bases, and the junction held 5 bases outside the gene matches. CDR3 protein: CASSYGEGMDTQYF. The CDR3 DNA sequence: TGTGCCAGCAGTTACGGGGAGGGAATGGATACGCAGTATTTT.

The genes are TRBV11-2 and TRBJ2-6; D unresolved. Germline V gene lookup returns CDR1 SGHAT and CDR2 FQNNGV. Trimming cost V 2 bases and J 1 base, with 12 bases left between them. This CDR3 region has 17 residues. CDR3 amino acids: CASSLFFEKSGANVLTF. DNA for the CDR3: TGTGCCAGCAGCTTATTCTTTGAGAAGTCTGGGGCCAACGTCCTGACTTTC. Complete variable domain (other parts from reference TRBV11-2 and TRBJ2-6): EAGVAQSPRYKIIEKRQSVAFWCNPISGHATLYWYQQILGQGPKLLIQFQNNGVVDDSQLPKDRFSAERLKGVDSTLKIQPAKLEDSAVYLCASSLFFEKSGANVLTFGAGSRLTVL.

The table lists this clone with a few counts. J is TRBJ1-5 and V is TRBV18; D not resolved. The CDR3 is 14 residues long. V gave up 3 bases and J gave up 5 bases, with 11 bases separating them. Per the germline V gene, CDR1 is KGHSH and CDR2 is LQKENI. The CDR3 reads CASSPMEFDQPQHF. The CDR3 nucleotides are TGTGCCAGCTCACCCATGGAGTTCGATCAGCCCCAGCATTTT.

This chain's CDR3 is CASRATGGGNSPLHF. In nucleotides, the CDR3 is TGTGCCAGTAGGGCGACAGGGGGCGGTAATTCACCCCTCCACTTT. V usage is TRBV19 and J usage is TRBJ1-6, with 10 bases matching TRBD1. CDR1 and CDR2 (germline): LNHDA, SQIVND (reference sequence). This CDR3 is built from 15 residues. Trimming cost V 6 bases and J 6 bases; bases outside gene matches: 5.